The clone carrying this T cell receptor beta chain showed up just once. The sample belongs to a study of blood T cell repertoires in COVID-19. Germline V CDR1 and CDR2: SQVTM, ANQGSEA. CDR3 length: 12 residues. V lost 4 bases, J lost 5 bases, and 5 bases stayed unmatched. TCRdb keeps only in-frame clones here, not all; method: immunoSEQ multiplex PCR. The sample lists around 250,000 clones; approximately 80% were seen once. The J gene is TRBJ2-7, the V gene TRBV29-1; 7 positions match TRBD1. This TCR derives from a man between 25 and 39 years old who had recovered from COVID-19. Sequenced input: peripheral blood. CDR3 protein: CSVVRRGNEQYF. Written as DNA, the CDR3 is TGCAGCGTTGTGCGCAGGGGGAACGAGCAGTACTTC.